This is a list of T cell receptor beta chains from one sample in a study of control samples from healthy donors and cancer patients. Assay used: immunoSEQ multiplex PCR; TCRdb lists only in-frame clones, some missing. The table lists more than 95,000 clones, 90% to 95% of them singletons. The sequenced sample was blood. Every receptor here comes from a man in his late teens or twenties in good health. CDR3s include the opening cysteine and the closing phenylalanine or tryptophan. Each record gives: J gene, clone size, CDR3 length, D gene, V gene, CDR3 DNA, CDR3 protein. The D gene is left open where the match is weak. Clone size is shown for a subset of rows, as once, few, many or a class of expanded clone.

TRBJ1-1 | NA | 13 | NA | TRBV27 | TGTGCCAGCAGTTACCCTGACTCGGGAGAAGCTTTCTTT | CASSYPDSGEAFF
TRBJ2-1 | NA | 13 | NA | TRBV5-1 | TGCGCCAGCAGCTTGCCCGACTCTCATGAGCAGTTCTTC | CASSLPDSHEQFF
TRBJ1-2 | NA | 13 | NA | TRBV14 | TGTGCCAGCAGCCAAGAGGACCGGTATGGCTACACCTTC | CASSQEDRYGYTF
TRBJ2-7 | NA | 14 | TRBD2 | TRBV6-5 | TGTGCCAGCAGGCTACTAGCGGGGGCGACCACACAGTACTTC | CASRLLAGATTQYF
TRBJ1-1 | once | 11 | NA | TRBV12-3/TRBV12-4 | TGTGCCAGCAGTCGGGACACTGAAGCTTTCTTT | CASSRDTEAFF
TRBJ1-4 | NA | 16 | NA | TRBV4-1 | TGCGCCAGCAGCCCCGGACCTCGCAGAGGTGGTGAAAAACTGTTTTTT | CASSPGPRRGGEKLFF
TRBJ2-7 | NA | 15 | NA | TRBV5-4 | TGTGCCAGCAGCTTGGGAGGGGGGGCCTCCTACGAGCAGTACTTC | CASSLGGGASYEQYF
TRBJ2-7 | once | 15 | NA | TRBV30 | TGTGCCTGGACCAGGGGGGGTCGGGGAACGTACGAGCAGTACTTC | CAWTRGGRGTYEQYF
TRBJ1-2 | once | 11 | NA | TRBV7-2 | TGTGCCAGCAGCTCACAGGGTGGCTACACCTTC | CASSSQGGYTF
TRBJ1-2 | once | 15 | NA | TRBV9 | TGTGCCAGCAGCGGAATACAGGGTAGGCACTATGGCTACACCTTC | CASSGIQGRHYGYTF
TRBJ2-1 | once | 14 | NA | TRBV9 | TGTGCCAGCAGCGTACATGGGAGCTACAATGAGCAGTTCTTC | CASSVHGSYNEQFF
TRBJ1-1 | NA | 15 | NA | TRBV2 | TGTGCCAGTAGGGGCCGGGACACAATGAACACTGAAGCTTTCTTT | CASRGRDTMNTEAFF
TRBJ2-3 | NA | 17 | TRBD2 | TRBV4-1 | TGCGCCAGCAGCCAAGCTCTCCTGGGACTAGTCACAGATACGCAGTATTTT | CASSQALLGLVTDTQYF
TRBJ2-3 | NA | 16 | TRBD1 | TRBV7-9 | TGTGCCAGCAGCCCAAGTCGGACAGGGACCACAGATACGCAGTATTTT | CASSPSRTGTTDTQYF
TRBJ2-5 | NA | 17 | TRBD1 | TRBV18 | TGTGCCAGCTCAGGCATCGACGGGACAGGGGAGTCCGAGACCCAGTACTTC | CASSGIDGTGESETQYF